The clone carrying this T cell receptor beta chain was observed a handful of times. Its antigen is not known. The TCR beta CDR3 regions underwent amplification using RNA transcripts as the source. A first-round RT-PCR of the TCR CDR3 used the HTBI primer set. TCRdb re-derived calls from the multiplex PCR reads in MiXCR, one entry per CDR3 protein. The sample gives hundreds of thousands of distinct CDR3 sequences, 14% of which show up once; 10% is in the top ten. The data belong to a study of T cells in Graves' hyperthyroidism and ophthalmopathy. Findings and caveats of the study: Researchers report that a 13 V-J model separated ophthalmopathy from stable hyperthyroidism.

Looked up from germline, CDR1 is MNHEY and CDR2 is SVGEGT. Deletions cut 6 bases from V and 6 bases from J, with 17 bases between. The CDR3 runs 14 residues. The origin of this receptor is a woman between 18 and 30 years old with Graves' hyperthyroidism. The sequencing sample was made of blood. This sequence joins TRBV6-2 or TRBV6-3 and TRBJ2-5, with unresolved D. The CDR3 protein is CASSGELREKTQYF. CDR3 in DNA: TGTGCCAGCAGCGGCGAACTAAGGGAAAAGACCCAGTACTTC.